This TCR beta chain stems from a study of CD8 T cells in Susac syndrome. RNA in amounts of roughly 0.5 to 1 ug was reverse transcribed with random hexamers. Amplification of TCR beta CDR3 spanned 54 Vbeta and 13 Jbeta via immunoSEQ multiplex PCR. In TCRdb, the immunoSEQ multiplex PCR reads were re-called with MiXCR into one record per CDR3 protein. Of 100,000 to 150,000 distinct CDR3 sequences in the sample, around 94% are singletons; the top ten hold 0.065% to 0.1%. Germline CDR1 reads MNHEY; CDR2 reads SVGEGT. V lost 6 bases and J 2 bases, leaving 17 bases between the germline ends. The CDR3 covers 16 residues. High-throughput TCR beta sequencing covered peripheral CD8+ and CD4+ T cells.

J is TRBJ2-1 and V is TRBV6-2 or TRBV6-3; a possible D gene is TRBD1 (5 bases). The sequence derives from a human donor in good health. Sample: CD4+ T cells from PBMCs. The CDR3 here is CASSHPGRGAYNEQFF. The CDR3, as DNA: TGTGCCAGCAGCCACCCTGGAAGGGGCGCCTACAATGAGCAGTTCTTC.